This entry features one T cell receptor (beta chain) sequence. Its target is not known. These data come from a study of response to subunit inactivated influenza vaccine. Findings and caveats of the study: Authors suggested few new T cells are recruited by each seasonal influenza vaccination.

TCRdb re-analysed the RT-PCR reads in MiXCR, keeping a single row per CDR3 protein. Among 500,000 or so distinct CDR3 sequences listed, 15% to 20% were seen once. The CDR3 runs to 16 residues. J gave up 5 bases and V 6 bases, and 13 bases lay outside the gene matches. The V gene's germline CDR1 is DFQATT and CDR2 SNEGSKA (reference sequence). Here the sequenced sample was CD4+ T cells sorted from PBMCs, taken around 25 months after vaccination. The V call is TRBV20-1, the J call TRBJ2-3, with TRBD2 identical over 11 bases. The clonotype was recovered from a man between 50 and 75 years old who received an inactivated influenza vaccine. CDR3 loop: CSAVILTSGSGDTQYF. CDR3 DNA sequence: TGCAGTGCGGTTATTCTAACTAGCGGGAGTGGAGATACGCAGTATTTT.